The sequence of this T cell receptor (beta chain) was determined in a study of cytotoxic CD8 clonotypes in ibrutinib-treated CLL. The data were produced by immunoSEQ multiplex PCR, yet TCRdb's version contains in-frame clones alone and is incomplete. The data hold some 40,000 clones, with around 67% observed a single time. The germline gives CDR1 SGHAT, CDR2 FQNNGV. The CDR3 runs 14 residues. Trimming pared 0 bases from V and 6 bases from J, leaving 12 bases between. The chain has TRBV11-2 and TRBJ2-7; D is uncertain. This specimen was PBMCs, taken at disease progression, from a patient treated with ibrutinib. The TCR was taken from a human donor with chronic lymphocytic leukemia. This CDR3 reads CASSLDNNSLEQYF. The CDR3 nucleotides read TGTGCCAGCAGCTTAGATAACAACAGCCTCGAGCAGTACTTC.